This T cell receptor beta chain derives from a study of molecular identifiers for immune sequencing clone quantification (dated by TCRdb to the late 2010s). Regarding the research as a whole: For a replicate experiment, the RNA from either about 20,000 or 100,000 naive CD8 T cells was divided into five aliquots, and four of those aliquots went on to sequencing. The study was a methods study using CD8 T cells to benchmark molecular-identifier clustering-based TCR repertoire sequencing (MIDCIRS) and TCR RNA copy counting. Results the study describes overall, beyond this receptor: In CMV-specific effector cells, clones with more than 20 RNA copies contained over 97% of molecules, whereas in naive cells such clones contained under 1% of molecules. Modeling estimated about 3.3 recovered TCR RNA copies per cell, compared with around 9.7 by digital PCR, which implies 25% to 30% capture efficiency. The sizes of highly expanded clones could end up underestimated when identical TCR molecules share a barcode. When barcode sub-clustering was left out, chimeric consensus sequences inflated TCR diversity, with chimeras reaching as high as 47%. The naive libraries included spiked-in Jurkat TCR RNA (under eleven copies' worth), and this Jurkat TCR RNA is not part of the donor repertoire. Even against a background of roughly 1 million naive CD8 T cells, spiked-in Jurkat TCR RNA amounting to a single cell's worth was reported to be detectable.

V is pruned by 2 bases and J by 3 bases, leaving 8 bases of the junction without a gene match. Reading the germline V gene (reference sequence) gives CDR1 SEHNR and CDR2 FQNEAQ. Measured from the cysteine to the phenylalanine, the CDR3 is 16 residues long. The sequence is cut down to CDR3 DNA, 48 bases in frame from base 1. Naive CD8 T cell libraries were made from around 18,000 to 910,000 sorted cells using 10%, 30% or 50% of purified RNA. Naive CD8 T cells, defined as CD8+CD4-CCR7+CD45RA+, were FACS-sorted into RLT Plus buffer on a BD FACSAria II. Detection sensitivity was tested by spiking Jurkat RNA equal to approximately 9 TCR copies' worth into samples containing roughly 17,000-1,000,000 naive CD8 T cells. CD8 T cells were enriched with RosetteSep CD8+ T Cell Enrichment Cocktail and Ficoll-Paque, followed by ACK red cell lysis. This clonotype was observed many times. Its antigen is unknown. Base qualities are not recorded, but no much larger clone differs from it by a single base.

The library came from PCR. Instrument on record: Illumina HiSeq 4000. Bulk TCR libraries were prepared as previously described, using TCR primers listed in Table S5. Purification of total RNA was performed with the Qiagen AllPrep DNA/RNA kit. Before any analysis, reads coming from multiple sequencing runs of the same library were combined into one pool. Per the source publication's procedure: Reads were retained only if their TCR constant sequence matched exactly, and those retained reads were trimmed to 150 nt and grouped according to their 12-nt molecular barcodes. Reads inside each barcode group were sub-clustered using a 15% Levenshtein threshold, and a quality-weighted consensus sequence was constructed for each RNA molecule. Non-functional sequences were excluded, and lower-count sequences lying one edit away from another sequence were also excluded. Based on fitting two negative binomial distributions, any barcode sub-cluster with under 20% of the maximum read count was discarded. The raw public reads went through TCRdb reprocessing: fastp at Q25, MiXCR clone calling, in-frame beta chains kept. Records with the same CDR3 protein are collapsed into one entry carrying the most frequent genes and DNA. The V and J calls reflect TCRdb's pipeline rather than the authors' work. Here the sample has about 320,000 distinct CDR3 sequences; about a fifth occur a single time. The ten most abundant clones make up 0.81% of the sample.

The source of this sequence is a human donor in good health. Some libraries in this study had Jurkat cell RNA spiked in. The specimen sequenced was naive CD8+ T cells from blood, with Jurkat cell RNA spiked in. The intended sense of this specimen's cell subset or site label: FACS-sorted CD8+CD4-CCR7+CD45RA+ naive T cells. The chain links TRBV7-9 with TRBJ2-3; the central 7 bases match TRBD2. The encoded CDR3 is CASSLTPRLATDTQYF. The base sequence is TGTGCCAGCAGCTTAACCCCCCGACTAGCAACAGATACGCAGTATTTT.